A selection of T cell receptor beta chains follows, all from one sample in a study of blood T cell repertoires in COVID-19. The repertoire was sequenced with immunoSEQ multiplex PCR; TCRdb's copy has only in-frame clones and lacks some. In the table there are 200,000 to 250,000 clones, approximately 86% of which are singletons. Sequenced input: peripheral blood. These receptors came from a woman aged 25 to 39 with COVID-19, enrolled during active disease. Each CDR3 is given without its conserved first and last residue. The order of the fields is CDR3 protein, V gene, D gene, CDR3 length, J gene. The D gene is left open where the match is weak.

CDR3 protein: ASSMGGRDTQY
V gene: TRBV19
D gene: -
CDR3 length: 11
J gene: TRBJ2-3

CDR3 protein: ASSPTSGGQYEQY
V gene: TRBV18
D gene: TRBD2
CDR3 length: 13
J gene: TRBJ2-7

CDR3 protein: ASGTRMNEKLF
V gene: TRBV6-5
D gene: -
CDR3 length: 11
J gene: TRBJ1-4

CDR3 protein: AWGVPRSLH
V gene: TRBV30
D gene: -
CDR3 length: 9
J gene: TRBJ1-6

CDR3 protein: ASSVETRTEAF
V gene: TRBV9
D gene: -
CDR3 length: 11
J gene: TRBJ1-1

CDR3 protein: ASSIASEGYNEQF
V gene: TRBV27
D gene: -
CDR3 length: 13
J gene: TRBJ2-1

CDR3 protein: SVEQGTAGGGEQF
V gene: TRBV29-1
D gene: TRBD2
CDR3 length: 13
J gene: TRBJ2-1

CDR3 protein: ASSQTGTDTYQETQY
V gene: TRBV4-2
D gene: TRBD1
CDR3 length: 15
J gene: TRBJ2-5

CDR3 protein: AWSRGMNTEAF
V gene: TRBV30
D gene: -
CDR3 length: 11
J gene: TRBJ1-1

CDR3 protein: ASSDYEQF
V gene: TRBV2
D gene: -
CDR3 length: 8
J gene: TRBJ2-1

CDR3 protein: ASSEVAGGRDTQY
V gene: TRBV6-1
D gene: TRBD2
CDR3 length: 13
J gene: TRBJ2-3

CDR3 protein: ATSRVLAVQETQY
V gene: TRBV15
D gene: -
CDR3 length: 13
J gene: TRBJ2-5

CDR3 protein: ASRNLATDSYEQY
V gene: TRBV19
D gene: -
CDR3 length: 13
J gene: TRBJ2-7

CDR3 protein: ASSRTSGGEQY
V gene: TRBV7-9
D gene: TRBD2
CDR3 length: 11
J gene: TRBJ2-7

CDR3 protein: ASSDITFYEQY
V gene: TRBV2
D gene: -
CDR3 length: 11
J gene: TRBJ2-7

CDR3 protein: ASSLKLAGPTDTQY
V gene: TRBV27
D gene: TRBD2
CDR3 length: 14
J gene: TRBJ2-3

CDR3 protein: ASSARQGASTEAF
V gene: TRBV5-6
D gene: TRBD1
CDR3 length: 13
J gene: TRBJ1-1

CDR3 protein: ASSERPGQGVNSPLH
V gene: TRBV7-6
D gene: TRBD1
CDR3 length: 15
J gene: TRBJ1-6

CDR3 protein: ASGGRLGSGNTIY
V gene: TRBV25-1
D gene: -
CDR3 length: 13
J gene: TRBJ1-3

CDR3 protein: ASRKGGTGREKLF
V gene: TRBV5-4
D gene: TRBD1
CDR3 length: 13
J gene: TRBJ1-4

CDR3 protein: ASSLAGQDYGYT
V gene: TRBV5-4
D gene: -
CDR3 length: 12
J gene: TRBJ1-2

CDR3 protein: ASVDPGWGTEAF
V gene: TRBV9
D gene: -
CDR3 length: 12
J gene: TRBJ1-1

CDR3 protein: ASSWGQLDVH
V gene: TRBV6-2/TRBV6-3
D gene: TRBD1
CDR3 length: 10
J gene: TRBJ1-6

CDR3 protein: ASGPLTTSGWETQY
V gene: TRBV28
D gene: -
CDR3 length: 14
J gene: TRBJ2-5

CDR3 protein: ASSFFTGGSTDTQY
V gene: TRBV5-1
D gene: TRBD1
CDR3 length: 14
J gene: TRBJ2-3

CDR3 protein: ATSGNRGRGEQY
V gene: TRBV24-1
D gene: TRBD1
CDR3 length: 12
J gene: TRBJ2-7

CDR3 protein: ASSPGGAQETQY
V gene: TRBV7-2
D gene: TRBD2
CDR3 length: 12
J gene: TRBJ2-5

CDR3 protein: ASSKGLGQLGNTIY
V gene: TRBV19
D gene: -
CDR3 length: 14
J gene: TRBJ1-3

CDR3 protein: SARFPGEQF
V gene: TRBV20-1
D gene: -
CDR3 length: 9
J gene: TRBJ2-1

CDR3 protein: ASSLDWSSYNEQF
V gene: TRBV7-2
D gene: -
CDR3 length: 13
J gene: TRBJ2-1

CDR3 protein: ASSLIAGGPAEQY
V gene: TRBV7-3
D gene: TRBD2
CDR3 length: 13
J gene: TRBJ2-7

CDR3 protein: ASSRTSGGYNEQF
V gene: TRBV27
D gene: TRBD2
CDR3 length: 13
J gene: TRBJ2-1

CDR3 protein: SVEVGGLYNEQF
V gene: TRBV29-1
D gene: TRBD2
CDR3 length: 12
J gene: TRBJ2-1

CDR3 protein: ASSYGGAGANVLT
V gene: TRBV6-5
D gene: -
CDR3 length: 13
J gene: TRBJ2-6

CDR3 protein: ASSPGQFSGNTIY
V gene: TRBV5-8
D gene: -
CDR3 length: 13
J gene: TRBJ1-3

CDR3 protein: ASVRDRGRGNTIY
V gene: TRBV6-4
D gene: TRBD1
CDR3 length: 13
J gene: TRBJ1-3

CDR3 protein: ASSPTSGTSYEQY
V gene: TRBV18
D gene: TRBD2
CDR3 length: 13
J gene: TRBJ2-7

CDR3 protein: ASSNPRRQGERYGYT
V gene: TRBV5-4
D gene: TRBD1
CDR3 length: 15
J gene: TRBJ1-2

CDR3 protein: ASSSGLKGEQY
V gene: TRBV7-9
D gene: -
CDR3 length: 11
J gene: TRBJ2-7

CDR3 protein: ASSFSSLRSYNEQF
V gene: TRBV7-2
D gene: -
CDR3 length: 14
J gene: TRBJ2-1

CDR3 protein: ASKEQGATNEKLF
V gene: TRBV5-1
D gene: TRBD1
CDR3 length: 13
J gene: TRBJ1-4

CDR3 protein: ASTPPGTDTQY
V gene: TRBV7-2
D gene: -
CDR3 length: 11
J gene: TRBJ2-3

CDR3 protein: ASSFRAVLAGRPYEQY
V gene: TRBV27
D gene: TRBD2
CDR3 length: 16
J gene: TRBJ2-7

CDR3 protein: ASSYRGEAGRY
V gene: TRBV6-5
D gene: -
CDR3 length: 11
J gene: TRBJ2-3

CDR3 protein: ASSRDREGENTIY
V gene: TRBV19
D gene: TRBD1
CDR3 length: 13
J gene: TRBJ1-3

CDR3 protein: ASSLAGGQGRAGNTEAF
V gene: TRBV5-1
D gene: TRBD1
CDR3 length: 17
J gene: TRBJ1-1

CDR3 protein: ASSAAGGSETQY
V gene: TRBV11-2
D gene: TRBD2
CDR3 length: 12
J gene: TRBJ2-5

CDR3 protein: ASSVSTDTQY
V gene: TRBV2
D gene: -
CDR3 length: 10
J gene: TRBJ2-3